Following are 13 T cell receptor beta chains from one sample sequenced in a study of beta chain features in type 1 diabetes. Expressed TCRB transcripts were sequenced because the isolated RNA had all been reverse transcribed beforehand. TCRdb's copy holds only in-frame clones and misses some; the assay was immunoSEQ multiplex PCR. The sample lists hundreds of thousands of clones; approximately 30% were seen once. The material sequenced was naive CD4+ T cells from blood. The receptors come from a man younger than 35 in good health.

The chain employs TRBV5-1 and TRBJ1-5, with D possibly being TRBD1 (5 bases). Germline V gene lookup returns CDR1 SGHRS and CDR2 YFSETQ. The length of the CDR3 is 15 residues. Trimming cost V 0 bases and J 7 bases, with 14 bases left between them. The DNA of the CDR3 is TGCGCCAGCAGCTTGGCCGGGGCGGAGTGGCAGCCCCAGCATTTT. Residues: CASSLAGAEWQPQHF. Looking up the rest from reference TRBV5-1 and TRBJ1-5 gives the full variable domain: KAGVTQTPRYLIKTRGQQVTLSCSPISGHRSVSWYQQTPGQGLQFLFEYFSETQRNKGNFPGRFSGRQFSNSRSEMNVSTLELGDSALYLCASSLAGAEWQPQHFGDGTRLSIL.

The chain carries TRBV7-2 and TRBJ2-3, with 8 nucleotides matching TRBD2. CDR3 length: 16 residues. The V gene end was trimmed by 2 bases and the J gene end by 1 base; junction bases not matched to a gene: 5. CDR1 and CDR2 from the germline V gene are SGHTA and FQGNSA. The DNA for the CDR3 is TGTGCCAGCAGCTTAAGGCTAGCGGGTGGCACAGATACGCAGTATTTT. Amino acids: CASSLRLAGGTDTQYF.

V is TRBV9 and J is TRBJ1-2, with a weak D call TRBD1 (5 bases). This CDR3 contains 16 residues. Per germline, CDR1 SGDLS and CDR2 YYNGEE. Trimming removed 2 bases at V and 4 bases at J, with 18 bases between. The CDR3 region has the DNA TGTGCCAGCAGCGTTAGCAGGGCCTCAGGGAGCTATGGCTACACCTTC. It is translated as CASSVSRASGSYGYTF.

The J gene is TRBJ2-1, the V gene TRBV14; 14 nucleotides line up with TRBD2. Trimming took 5 bases from V and 8 from J; bases not matched to a gene: 5. The CDR3 totals 15 residues. CDR1 and CDR2 (germline): SGHDN, FVKESK. The CDR3 DNA is TGTGCCAGCAGCTACGGACTAGCGGGAGGTCATGAGCAGTTCTTC. Translating it yields CASSYGLAGGHEQFF.

A word on this clone: Other nucleotide sequences from this sample produce the same CDR3. J is TRBJ1-2 and V is TRBV7-2, with no clear D. Looked up from germline, CDR1 is SGHTA and CDR2 is FQGNSA. Trimming removed 3 bases at V and 2 bases at J, with 7 bases between. The CDR3 contains 13 residues. CDR3 region: CASSLQRNYGYTF. The CDR3 DNA reads TGTGCCAGCAGCTTGCAACGGAACTATGGCTACACCTTC.

V gene TRBV9 combines with J gene TRBJ2-1; D may be TRBD2 (6 bases). V shed 3 bases and J shed 14 bases, with 18 bases lying between them. The germline gives CDR1 SGDLS, CDR2 YYNGEE. The CDR3 loop spans 13 amino acids. CDR3 residues: CASSAETGTRKFF. The CDR3 DNA follows: TGTGCCAGCAGCGCCGAAACCGGGACTCGGAAGTTCTTC.

This chain links TRBV7-9 with TRBJ1-1; D gene ambiguous. This CDR3 is built from 14 residues. V was trimmed by 3 bases and J by 2 bases, leaving 10 bases between them. CDR1 SEHNR and CDR2 FQNEAQ come from the germline V gene (reference sequence). CDR3: CASSFLRENTEAFF. CDR3 nucleotides: TGTGCCAGCAGCTTCTTACGGGAAAACACTGAAGCTTTCTTT.

This clone has just a few counts. The V and J genes are TRBV2 and TRBJ2-4; D is unclear. The length of the CDR3 is 22 residues. V was pared by 0 bases and J by 0 bases, with 27 bases between. The germline gives CDR1 SNHLY, CDR2 FYNNEI. The CDR3 reads CASSEALRTRLTLTLAKNIQYF. In DNA, the CDR3 is TGTGCCAGCAGTGAAGCGCTTAGGACGCGCCTAACGCTTACTTTAGCCAAAAACATTCAGTACTTC.

This sequence joins TRBV15 and TRBJ2-3, with TRBD2 identical over 13 bases. With 0 bases clipped from V and 8 bases from J, the junction kept 5 bases outside the gene matches. This CDR3 region has 16 residues. Germline values: CDR1 LNHNV, CDR2 YYDKDF (reference sequence). The chain's CDR3 is CATSRDRGLAGATQYF. CDR3 bases: TGTGCCACCAGCAGAGATCGCGGACTAGCGGGAGCTACGCAGTATTTT. Complete variable domain (other parts from reference TRBV15 and TRBJ2-3): DAMVIQNPRYQVTQFGKPVTLSCSQTLNHNVMYWYQQKSSQAPKLLFHYYDKDFNNEADTPDNFQSRRPNTSFCFLDIRSPGLGDTAMYLCATSRDRGLAGATQYFGPGTRLTVL.

CDR3: CATSRGAGGETQYF. For the CDR3, the DNA is TGTGCCACCAGCAGAGGGGCAGGGGGAGAGACCCAGTACTTC. The chain is built from TRBV15 and TRBJ2-5, with 7 bases aligning to TRBD1. The CDR3 contains 14 residues. Germline-derived CDR1 and CDR2 are LNHNV and YYDKDF (reference sequence). Trimming removed 1 base from V and 4 bases from J; junction bases left unmatched: 3.

The CDR3 here is CASSPGRVTDTYEQFF. The CDR3 bases are TGTGCCAGCAGCCCGGGACGAGTCACCGATACATATGAGCAGTTCTTC. The chain carries TRBV7-3 and TRBJ2-1, with D possibly called TRBD1 or TRBD2 (5 bases each). Germline loops: CDR1 SGHTA, CDR2 FQGTGA. Trimming cost V 5 bases and J 8 bases, with 22 bases left between them. This CDR3 region has 16 residues.

The V and J genes are TRBV29-1 and TRBJ1-1; D is unresolved. CDR1 is SQVTM, CDR2 ANQGSEA, per germline. Trimming pared 3 bases from V and 3 bases from J, leaving 5 bases between. The CDR3 contains 11 residues. The CDR3 reads CSVDADTEAFF. The DNA for the CDR3 is TGCAGCGTTGATGCCGACACTGAAGCTTTCTTT.

This clone was observed a single time. This chain connects TRBV2 to TRBJ2-7; perhaps D is TRBD1 or TRBD2 (6 bases each). With 2 bases removed from V and 4 bases from J, the gap between germline ends came to 18 bases. Per the germline V gene, CDR1 is SNHLY and CDR2 is FYNNEI. This CDR3 is built from 16 residues. This CDR3 is CASSEPGGDKGYEQYF. DNA of the CDR3: TGTGCCAGCAGTGAACCTGGAGGGGACAAGGGGTACGAGCAGTACTTC.